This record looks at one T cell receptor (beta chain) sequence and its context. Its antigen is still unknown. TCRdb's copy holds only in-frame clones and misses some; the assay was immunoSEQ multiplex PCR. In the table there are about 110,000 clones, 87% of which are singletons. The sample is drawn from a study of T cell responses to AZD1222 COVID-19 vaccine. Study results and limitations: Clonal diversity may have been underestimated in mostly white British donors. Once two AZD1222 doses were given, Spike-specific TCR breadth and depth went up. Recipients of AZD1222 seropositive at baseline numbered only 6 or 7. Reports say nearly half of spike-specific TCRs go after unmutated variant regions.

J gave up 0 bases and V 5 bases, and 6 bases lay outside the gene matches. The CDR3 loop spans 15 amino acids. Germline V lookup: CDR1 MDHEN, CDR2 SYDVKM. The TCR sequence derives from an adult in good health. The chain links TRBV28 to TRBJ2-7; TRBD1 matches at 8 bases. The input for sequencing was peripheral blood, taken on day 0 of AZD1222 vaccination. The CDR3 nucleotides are TGTGCCAGCAGTACTGGGACAGGTCACTCCTACGAGCAGTACTTC. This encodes CASSTGTGHSYEQYF.